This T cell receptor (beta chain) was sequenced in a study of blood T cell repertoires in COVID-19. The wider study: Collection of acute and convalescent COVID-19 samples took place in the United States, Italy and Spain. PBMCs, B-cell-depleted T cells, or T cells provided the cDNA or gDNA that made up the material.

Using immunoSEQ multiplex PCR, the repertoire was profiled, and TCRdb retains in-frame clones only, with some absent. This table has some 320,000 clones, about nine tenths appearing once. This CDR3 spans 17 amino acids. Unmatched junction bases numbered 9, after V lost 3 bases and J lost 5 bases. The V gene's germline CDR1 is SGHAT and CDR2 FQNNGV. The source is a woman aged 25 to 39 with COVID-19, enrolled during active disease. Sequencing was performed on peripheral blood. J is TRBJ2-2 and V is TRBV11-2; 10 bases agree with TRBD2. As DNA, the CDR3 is TGTGCCAGCAGCTTCCTCCTAGGACTAGCGGAGACCGGGGAGCTGTTTTTT. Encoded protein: CASSFLLGLAETGELFF.